This T cell receptor beta chain was found in a study of T cell clonotyping in hematopoietic cell transplantation. Data came from immunoSEQ multiplex PCR; TCRdb stores just in-frame clones and leaves some out. The table lists about 11,000 clones, 80% to 90% of them singletons. Details on this clone: The germline gene is not matched at one end of the junction; a read error may be the cause.

The CDR3 has 17 amino acids. Germline loops: CDR1 SGHRS, CDR2 YFSETQ. The specimen was PBMCs, collected 100 days after allogeneic stem cell transplant. The clonotype was recovered from a female patient aged 55-70 years who had an allogeneic stem cell transplant from an unrelated donor, so the T cells may come from the graft donor. Some clones in this sample may be carry-over from other donors' samples. V usage is TRBV5-1 and J usage is TRBJ2-2; 7 bases align to TRBD2. DNA for the CDR3: TGCGCCAGCAGCAGGGACGCTAGCGGACCGAACACTGGGGAGCTGTTTTTT. It yields the protein CASSRDASGPNTGELFF.